These T cell receptor beta chains were read from a single sample in a study of T cell responses to AZD1222 COVID-19 vaccine. Assay: immunoSEQ multiplex PCR; the TCRdb copy retains only in-frame clones and omits some. The sample lists some 120,000 clones, approximately 90% seen once, with approximately 4% in the top ten. Here the sequenced sample was peripheral blood, taken on day 0 of AZD1222 vaccination. The origin of the receptors is an adult in good health. CDR3s include the opening cysteine and the closing phenylalanine or tryptophan. A D gene is named only where the DNA matches it firmly. For some rows the clone size is stated as once, few or many, or as a class when expanded; others skip it.

V gene	J gene	clone size	D gene	CDR3 protein	CDR3 DNA
TRBV24-1	TRBJ2-1	-	TRBD1	CATSDRDRAFNEQFF	TGTGCCACCAGTGATAGGGACAGGGCCTTCAATGAGCAGTTCTTC
TRBV9	TRBJ2-5	-	TRBD1	CASSGTGGGYQETQYF	TGTGCCAGCAGCGGTACAGGGGGCGGGTACCAAGAGACCCAGTACTTC
TRBV7-2	TRBJ1-4	-	TRBD1	CASSFGTGGEKLFF	TGTGCCAGCAGCTTCGGGACAGGGGGCGAAAAACTGTTTTTT
TRBV28	TRBJ1-5	few	TRBD1	CASSLMAGGYQPQHF	TGTGCCAGCAGTTTAATGGCAGGGGGCTATCAGCCCCAGCATTTT
TRBV10-3	TRBJ2-1	-	TRBD2	CATTSTVAGVVNEQFF	TGTGCCACCACCTCCACCGTAGCGGGAGTCGTCAATGAGCAGTTCTTC
TRBV5-1	TRBJ2-3	-	-	CASSRDSNTDTQYF	TGCGCCAGCAGCCGGGACTCTAACACAGATACGCAGTATTTT
TRBV5-1	TRBJ1-1	-	-	CASSLVPGSDTEAFF	TGCGCCAGCAGCTTGGTTCCGGGTTCGGACACTGAAGCTTTCTTT
TRBV5-6	TRBJ1-6	-	-	CASSSDSSYNSPLHF	TGTGCCAGCAGCTCGGACAGCTCATATAATTCACCCCTCCACTTT
TRBV19	TRBJ1-6	-	TRBD1	CASRRGPGSPLHF	TGTGCCAGTAGGAGGGGGCCCGGATCACCCCTCCACTTT
TRBV7-6	TRBJ2-3	-	-	CASSLEPGTDTQYF	TGTGCCAGCAGCTTAGAGCCGGGCACAGATACGCAGTATTTT
TRBV7-3	TRBJ1-1	-	-	CASSSSATPGRSVF	TGTGCCAGCAGCTCCTCTGCGACTCCGGGACGCAGTGTATTT
TRBV27	TRBJ2-3	-	TRBD1	CASSLSRTGVTDTQYF	TGTGCCAGCAGTTTATCTAGGACAGGGGTGACAGATACGCAGTATTTT
TRBV14	TRBJ1-4	-	-	CASSQGRGPTNEKLFF	TGTGCCAGCAGCCAAGGTCGAGGTCCTACTAATGAAAAACTGTTTTTT
TRBV18	TRBJ1-4	-	TRBD1	CASSRDRDGLEKLFF	TGTGCCAGCTCACGAGACAGGGACGGTTTGGAAAAACTGTTTTTT
TRBV5-1	TRBJ1-4	-	-	CASSLAGQGVLEKLFF	TGCGCCAGCAGCTTGGCGGGCCAGGGCGTTTTGGAAAAACTGTTTTTT
TRBV5-1	TRBJ1-6	-	TRBD1	CASSFSGQGDSPLHF	TGCGCCAGCAGCTTCTCGGGACAGGGGGATTCACCCCTCCACTTT
TRBV11-2	TRBJ1-2	-	-	CASSLDPRLIGYTF	TGTGCCAGCAGCTTAGACCCCAGGCTTATAGGCTACACCTTC
TRBV5-1	TRBJ1-1	-	TRBD1	CASSLGIDRAGNTEAFF	TGCGCCAGCAGCTTAGGTATTGACAGGGCTGGGAACACTGAAGCTTTCTTT
TRBV12-3/TRBV12-4	TRBJ1-5	-	-	CASSLVQGQPQHF	TGTGCCAGCAGTTTAGTCCAGGGTCAGCCCCAGCATTTT
TRBV5-1	TRBJ1-4	-	-	CASRTAYGLATNEKLFF	TGCGCCAGCAGAACCGCCTATGGCCTTGCAACTAATGAAAAACTGTTTTTT